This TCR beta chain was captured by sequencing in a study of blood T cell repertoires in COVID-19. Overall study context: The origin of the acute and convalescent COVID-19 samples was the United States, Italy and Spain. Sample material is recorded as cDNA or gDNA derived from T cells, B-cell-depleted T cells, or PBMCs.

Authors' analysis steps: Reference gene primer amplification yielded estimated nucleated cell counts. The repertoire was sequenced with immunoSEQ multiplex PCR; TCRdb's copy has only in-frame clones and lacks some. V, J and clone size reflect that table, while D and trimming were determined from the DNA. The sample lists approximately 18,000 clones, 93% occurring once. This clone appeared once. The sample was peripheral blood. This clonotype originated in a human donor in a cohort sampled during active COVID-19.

For the CDR3, the DNA is TGTGCCAGCAGCCCCCAGGGACTAGGCAACAATGAGCAGTTCTTC. Protein product: CASSPQGLGNNEQFF. This chain uses TRBV11-2 with TRBJ2-1, with 8 bases identical to TRBD2. J was trimmed by 5 bases and V by 5 bases; bases with no gene match: 8. CDR3 length: 15 residues. Germline-derived CDR1 and CDR2 are SGHAT and FQNNGV. The variable domain in full, with the rest retrieved from reference TRBV11-2 and TRBJ2-1, is EAGVAQSPRYKIIEKRQSVAFWCNPISGHATLYWYQQILGQGPKLLIQFQNNGVVDDSQLPKDRFSAERLKGVDSTLKIQPAKLEDSAVYLCASSPQGLGNNEQFFGPGTRLTVL.